A single sample gave rise to the 32 T cell receptor beta chains below, sequenced in a study of blood T cell repertoires in COVID-19. Method: immunoSEQ multiplex PCR; TCRdb's copy keeps in-frame clones and lacks some. The sample lists 300,000 to 400,000 clones, around 86% occurring once. Sequenced: peripheral blood. Source of these receptors: a human donor in a cohort sampled during active COVID-19.

The V and J genes are TRBV28 and TRBJ1-2, with D tentatively TRBD1 (5 bases). Between the trimmed V and J ends, which lost 7 bases and 3 bases, there was a span of 18 bases. The CDR3 is made up of 15 amino acids. Germline CDR1 is MDHEN and CDR2 is SYDVKM. The CDR3 sequence: CASTPGPGHYYGYTF. For the CDR3, the DNA is TGTGCCAGCACCCCAGGCCCAGGGCATTACTATGGCTACACCTTC.

CDR3 residues: CASSSSHGSYEQYF. DNA for the CDR3: TGTGCCAGCAGCTCAAGTCACGGGAGCTACGAGCAGTACTTC. V is TRBV7-2 and J is TRBJ2-7, with a possible D match to TRBD2 (6 bases). Germline values: CDR1 SGHTA, CDR2 FQGNSA. Trimming removed 4 bases at V and 3 bases at J, with 13 bases between. The CDR3 loop spans 14 amino acids.

This chain links TRBV28 with TRBJ1-5, with a possible D match to TRBD1 (5 bases). This CDR3 region has 15 residues. V was clipped by 6 bases and J by 2 bases, with 14 bases between them. Germline V CDR1 and CDR2: MDHEN, SYDVKM. The CDR3 loop is CASSPGGEGNQPQHF. As DNA, the CDR3 is TGTGCCAGCAGCCCCGGGGGGGAAGGCAATCAGCCCCAGCATTTT.

This chain connects TRBV30 to TRBJ2-5, with TRBD2 matching over 7 bases. CDR1 GTSNPN and CDR2 SVGIG come from the germline V gene (reference sequence). The CDR3 is made up of 14 amino acids. V dropped 5 bases and J dropped 5; count of bases not matched to a gene: 11. The CDR3 region is CAWDSGGSWETQYF. The CDR3, as DNA: TGTGCCTGGGACTCGGGCGGGAGTTGGGAGACCCAGTACTTC.

V is TRBV6-5 and J is TRBJ2-3; TRBD2 matches at 8 bases. The trim removed 6 bases at V and 3 bases at J, leaving 8 bases unmatched. This CDR3 has 15 amino acids. In germline, CDR1 is MNHEY, CDR2 SVGAGI. The CDR3 loop reads CASRPGLGVTDTQYF. CDR3 bases: TGTGCCAGCAGGCCGGGACTAGGTGTGACAGATACGCAGTATTTT.

This chain connects TRBV15 to TRBJ1-2, with D perhaps TRBD1 (6 bases). The CDR3 totals 16 residues. Trimming removed 0 bases from V and 1 base from J, with 12 bases in between. Looked up from germline, CDR1 is LNHNV and CDR2 is YYDKDF (reference sequence). Here the CDR3 reads CATSRDFGQINYGYTF. The DNA of the CDR3 is TGTGCCACCAGCAGAGATTTTGGACAGATTAACTATGGCTACACCTTC.

As concerns this clone: This specimen includes other DNA sequences encoding the same CDR3. The rearrangement joins TRBV5-1 to TRBJ2-5; D is perhaps TRBD2 (6 bases). The V end was cut by 2 bases, the J end by 0 bases, with 8 bases between. The germline V gene encodes CDR1 SGHRS and CDR2 YFSETQ. The CDR3 covers 14 residues. The CDR3 DNA reads as TGCGCCAGCAGCTTTGGGGGGAACCAAGAGACCCAGTACTTC. Its translation is CASSFGGNQETQYF.

This chain connects TRBV28 to TRBJ2-6; perhaps TRBD1 as D (5 bases). There are 19 residues in the CDR3. Germline V gene lookup returns CDR1 MDHEN and CDR2 SYDVKM. Deletions cut 3 bases from V and 0 bases from J, with 18 bases between. The CDR3 DNA reads as TGTGCCAGCAGTTTGAGACAGCCTTATATTACCTCTGGGGCCAACGTCCTGACTTTC. Translating gives CASSLRQPYITSGANVLTF.

The chain combines TRBV24-1 with TRBJ2-1; a possible D gene is TRBD2 (7 bases). The CDR3 is 17 amino acids. V was trimmed by 3 bases and J by 13 bases, leaving 27 bases between them. The germline V gene encodes CDR1 KGHDR and CDR2 SFDVKD. The CDR3 DNA reads as TGTGCCACCAGTGATGCAACAGGGAGGGCCCTTTCGGTTGGACAGTTCTTC. Protein sequence: CATSDATGRALSVGQFF.

The DNA of the CDR3 is TGTGCCAGCAGCGCTCAACCAACAGGGGGCCTGGAGACCCAGTACTTC. It specifies CASSAQPTGGLETQYF. The V gene is TRBV9, the J gene TRBJ2-5, with 9 bases matching TRBD1. CDR1 is SGDLS and CDR2 is YYNGEE in the germline V gene. The ends lost 3 bases at V and 5 bases at J; junction bases unmatched: 11. The CDR3 spans 16 residues.

The chain recombines TRBV7-8 with TRBJ1-4; tentative D call: TRBD1 (6 bases). This CDR3 region has 15 residues. Germline CDR1 SGHVS, CDR2 FQNEAQ. V was clipped by 4 bases and J by 5 bases, with 14 bases between them. DNA for the CDR3: TGTGCCAGCAGCTCCGCCCAGGGGTTCAATGAAAAACTGTTTTTT. This codes for CASSSAQGFNEKLFF.

The chain is built from TRBV2 and TRBJ2-3, with D tentatively TRBD2 (6 bases). The length of the CDR3 is 15 residues. Germline V gene data show CDR1 as SNHLY and CDR2 as FYNNEI. V dropped 5 bases and J dropped 2 bases, with 14 bases sitting between them. The CDR3: CASSLGLPNTDTQYF. In nucleotides, the CDR3 is TGTGCCAGCAGTTTGGGACTGCCGAACACAGATACGCAGTATTTT.

The chain recombines TRBV5-1 with TRBJ2-7; 16 bases are shared with TRBD2. Germline trimming cut 4 bases from V and 2 bases from J; bases unmatched to any gene: 9. The germline CDR1 and CDR2 sequences are SGHRS and YFSETQ. This CDR3 is built from 18 residues. CDR3 sequence (DNA): TGCGCCAGCAGCCCCGGCCCGGGACTAGCGGGAGGGACCTACGAGCAGTACTTC. Protein product: CASSPGPGLAGGTYEQYF.

This chain links TRBV14 with TRBJ1-1; 7 nucleotides match TRBD1. V was clipped by 4 bases and J by 5 bases; unmatched bases: 10. This CDR3 has 15 amino acids. Per germline, CDR1 SGHDN and CDR2 FVKESK. In nucleotides, the CDR3 is TGTGCCAGCAGCCTAGAAGACAGGGTAAGGACTGAAGCTTTCTTT. Translating it yields CASSLEDRVRTEAFF.

This sequence joins TRBV28 and TRBJ1-1, with D tentatively TRBD1 (5 bases). This CDR3 contains 14 residues. V was cut by 5 bases and J by 5 bases, with 15 bases left in between. Germline CDR1 MDHEN, CDR2 SYDVKM. CDR3 coding DNA: TGTGCCAGCAGTCCTAGGGGAAGGAAAACTGAAGCTTTCTTT. It specifies CASSPRGRKTEAFF.

The V gene is TRBV6-6, the J gene TRBJ2-1; no clear D. Trimming stripped 7 bases from V and 0 bases from J, with 10 bases between. The length of the CDR3 is 14 residues. Germline values: CDR1 MNHNY, CDR2 SVGAGI (reference sequence). CDR3 bases: TGTGCCAGCATTTCAGAAAGCTCCTACAATGAGCAGTTCTTC. It codes for CASISESSYNEQFF.

The sample holds a few counts of this clone. V gene TRBV28 combines with J gene TRBJ1-2; the match to TRBD1 covers 7 bases. This CDR3 has 14 residues. Trimming cost V 2 bases and J 4 bases; bases outside gene matches: 4. CDR1 and CDR2 from the germline V gene are MDHEN and SYDVKM. CDR3 protein: CASSLTAGGYGYTF. The DNA for the CDR3 is TGTGCCAGCAGTTTAACGGCAGGGGGCTATGGCTACACCTTC.

The V call is TRBV18, the J call TRBJ1-2; perhaps TRBD1 as D (5 bases). The germline V gene encodes CDR1 KGHSH and CDR2 LQKENI. V lost 1 base and J lost 8, with 11 bases in between. This CDR3 is 13 amino acids long. The chain's CDR3 is CASSPLGGGGYTF. CDR3 bases: TGTGCCAGCTCACCACTGGGGGGTGGCGGCTACACCTTC.

This clone was detected once. The chain has TRBV6-5 and TRBJ1-4; no clear D gene. The CDR3 is 13 amino acids. V dropped 7 bases and J dropped 7 bases, with 13 bases sitting between them. Looked up from germline, CDR1 is MNHEY and CDR2 is SVGAGI. CDR3 sequence reads: CASINVESEKLFF. In DNA form, the CDR3 reads TGTGCCAGCATTAATGTGGAGAGTGAAAAACTGTTTTTT.

The CDR3 is CASSLETGRDEKLFF. The CDR3 DNA reads TGCGCCAGCAGCCTAGAGACAGGACGTGATGAAAAACTGTTTTTT. V usage is TRBV5-1 and J usage is TRBJ1-4, with D possibly matching TRBD1 (6 bases). The V and J ends lost 4 bases and 6 bases respectively, with 16 bases between them. The CDR3 contains 15 residues. The germline CDR1 and CDR2 sequences are SGHRS and YFSETQ.

V is TRBV6-5 and J is TRBJ1-3, with D perhaps TRBD1 (5 bases). V shed 2 bases and J shed 0 bases, with 8 bases lying between them. The CDR3 runs to 15 residues. Germline V lookup: CDR1 MNHEY, CDR2 SVGAGI. CDR3 nucleotide sequence: TGTGCCAGCAGTTACACGGGGGGCTCTGGAAACACCATATATTTT. Protein product: CASSYTGGSGNTIYF.

CDR3: CASRSGVYEQYF. DNA of the CDR3: TGTGCCAGCAGGTCAGGGGTCTACGAGCAGTACTTC. J is TRBJ2-7 and V is TRBV28; a weak D match, TRBD1 (6 bases). This CDR3 spans 12 amino acids. Trimming took 6 bases from V and 3 from J, leaving 9 bases between them. Germline assignment: CDR1 MDHEN and CDR2 SYDVKM.

This rearrangement joins TRBV28 to TRBJ1-2; D unresolved. Trimming left V 5 bases short and J 8 bases short, with 12 bases between. The germline V gene has CDR1 MDHEN and CDR2 SYDVKM. CDR3 length: 12 amino acids. In nucleotides, the CDR3 is TGTGCCAGCAGTACGGGATCCCGGGGCTACACCTTC. It translates to CASSTGSRGYTF.

V and J are TRBV10-3 and TRBJ2-5; 14 bases align to TRBD2. CDR1 is ENHRY, CDR2 SYGVKD, per germline. V dropped 4 bases and J dropped 3; count of bases not matched to a gene: 4. The CDR3 extends over 16 amino acids. CDR3 sequence reads: CAISVGGLAGEETQYF. The CDR3 nucleotides read TGTGCCATCAGTGTCGGGGGACTAGCGGGAGAAGAGACCCAGTACTTC.

The rearrangement uses TRBV6-5 and TRBJ1-2; D gene unclear. CDR1 and CDR2 (germline): MNHEY, SVGAGI. The CDR3 sequence is 15 residues long. The germline V and J ends were trimmed by 6 bases and 3 bases, with 17 bases remaining between them. The CDR3 bases are TGTGCCAGCAGCCCCCACGGGAATAGGGACTATGGCTACACCTTC. It specifies CASSPHGNRDYGYTF.

Comments on this clone: The sample has other DNA sequences that encode this CDR3 too. The chain uses TRBV9 and TRBJ2-1; a weak D match, TRBD2 (6 bases). The CDR3 length is 13 residues. Germline CDR1 SGDLS, CDR2 YYNGEE. The V gene lost 0 bases and the J gene lost 7 bases, with 8 bases spanning the gap. CDR3 residues: CASSVAGGNEQFF. The CDR3 DNA reads TGTGCCAGCAGCGTAGCTGGAGGGAATGAGCAGTTCTTC.

The chain links TRBV25-1 to TRBJ1-4; D might be TRBD1 (6 bases). Trimming shortened V by 0 bases and J by 4 bases, and 15 bases separated the two germline ends. CDR3 length: 17 amino acids. CDR1 and CDR2 (germline): MGHDK, SYGVNS. CDR3 DNA: TGTGCCAGCAGTGAATATCGAGGGGGACGGGGTAATGAAAAACTGTTTTTT. As protein: CASSEYRGGRGNEKLFF.

V and J are TRBV10-3 and TRBJ2-3, with unresolved D. V shed 4 bases and J shed 2 bases, with 7 bases lying between them. Germline CDR1 reads ENHRY; CDR2 reads SYGVKD. CDR3 length: 13 amino acids. The CDR3 DNA reads as TGTGCCATCAGTGGACTGGCCACAGATACGCAGTATTTT. Translating gives CAISGLATDTQYF.

The chain combines TRBV11-2 with TRBJ2-7; D is possibly TRBD1 (7 bases). Germline V gene data show CDR1 as SGHAT and CDR2 as FQNNGV. V lost 2 bases and J lost 7, with 15 bases in between. CDR3 length: 14 amino acids. The CDR3, as DNA: TGTGCCAGCAGCTTAATAGAGGGGGCGGGAGAGCAGTACTTC. It is translated as CASSLIEGAGEQYF.

V and J are TRBV19 and TRBJ2-2, with a tentative D call TRBD2 (5 bases). CDR3 length equals 21 residues. V was clipped by 5 bases and J by 4 bases, with 32 bases between them. In germline, CDR1 is LNHDA, CDR2 SQIVND (reference sequence). The DNA of the CDR3 is TGTGCCAGTAGTCCCGCCAGCCCGGGAACTCTATTCTCCTACGGCACCGGGGAGCTGTTTTTT. It specifies CASSPASPGTLFSYGTGELFF. Based on the CDR3 plus reference TRBV19 and TRBJ2-2, the full variable domain is DGGITQSPKYLFRKEGQNVTLSCEQNLNHDAMYWYRQDPGQGLRLIYYSQIVNDFQKGDIAEGYSVSREKKESFPLTVTSAQKNPTAFYLCASSPASPGTLFSYGTGELFFGEGSRLTVL.

The chain carries TRBV4-1 and TRBJ2-5; D not resolved. Trimming pared 4 bases from V and 2 bases from J, leaving 26 bases between. Germline V gene lookup returns CDR1 MGHRA and CDR2 YSYEKL. This CDR3 has 19 amino acids. Here the CDR3 DNA reads TGCGCCAGCAGCCCTTTCTATTCAGACCCCTCAGGAACTCAAGAGACCCAGTACTTC. Its translation is CASSPFYSDPSGTQETQYF.

The chain has TRBV25-1 and TRBJ1-5, with D perhaps TRBD1 (6 bases). The germline V gene encodes CDR1 MGHDK and CDR2 SYGVNS. There are 17 residues in the CDR3. V lost 3 bases and J lost 1, with 16 bases in between. The CDR3 nucleotides are TGTGCCAGCAGTGATTCCCGGGACACCGGGAGCAATCAGCCCCAGCATTTT. Protein sequence: CASSDSRDTGSNQPQHF.